One sample yielded the 31 T cell receptor beta chains listed below, sequenced in a study of cytomegalovirus exposure and HLA in healthy donors. Clones were sequenced by immunoSEQ multiplex PCR, and TCRdb holds only the in-frame ones, with some missing. The sample comprises 110,000 to 150,000 clones, about 95% of which are singletons, and approximately 1.8% rests with the top ten. The material sequenced was PBMCs. These receptors all come from a man younger than 35 in good health and CMV-seropositive.

The V call is TRBV25-1, the J call TRBJ1-5; the D gene is possibly TRBD1 (5 bases). Per the germline V gene, CDR1 is MGHDK and CDR2 is SYGVNS. The V gene lost 0 bases and the J gene lost 10 bases, with 13 bases spanning the gap. There are 14 residues in the CDR3. CDR3 nucleotides: TGTGCCAGCAGTGAATACGGGGGAATCAGCCCCCAGCATTTT. Translating gives CASSEYGGISPQHF.

V gene TRBV28 combines with J gene TRBJ1-1; perhaps TRBD1 as D (5 bases). The CDR3 sequence is 14 residues long. Trimming removed 7 bases from V and 6 bases from J, with 18 bases in between. Per germline, CDR1 MDHEN and CDR2 SYDVKM. CDR3 residues: CASNGGDPKAEAFF. CDR3 sequence (DNA): TGTGCCAGCAACGGGGGGGACCCGAAGGCTGAAGCTTTCTTT.

The chain has TRBV28 and TRBJ2-7, with 8 bases lining up with TRBD2. V shed 5 bases and J 7 bases; nucleotides not matched to a gene: 16. Germline values: CDR1 MDHEN, CDR2 SYDVKM. The CDR3 extends over 16 amino acids. The CDR3 region is CASSPPGREVLREQYF. In DNA form, the CDR3 reads TGTGCCAGCAGTCCGCCGGGGCGGGAGGTCCTACGTGAGCAGTACTTC.

The J gene is TRBJ2-7, the V gene TRBV21-1; the D segment call TRBD1 is taken from the table without a DNA check. TRBV21-1 is given as a pseudogene. The CDR3 has 15 residues. CDR3 in amino acids: CASSKVMTGDHEQYF. Here the CDR3 DNA reads TGTGCCAGCAGCAAAGTAATGACAGGGGATCACGAGCAGTACTTC.

This clone was picked up a small number of times. J is TRBJ1-6 and V is TRBV12-1. TRBV12-1 is reported as a pseudogene. The CDR3 is 13 amino acids. Written as DNA, the CDR3 is TGTGCCAGGTTCAGGACGGGAAATTCACCCCTCCACTTT. This gives the protein CARFRTGNSPLHF.

This rearrangement joins TRBV28 to TRBJ2-7, with 15 bases matching TRBD2. The V gene end was trimmed by 4 bases and the J gene end by 6 bases; junction bases not matched to a gene: 4. Germline V lookup: CDR1 MDHEN, CDR2 SYDVKM. This CDR3 spans 15 amino acids. The CDR3 sequence is CASSSWTSGRGEQYF. CDR3 nucleotides: TGTGCCAGCAGTTCCTGGACTAGCGGGAGGGGCGAGCAGTACTTC.

This chain connects TRBV6-1 to TRBJ2-7, with D unclear. This CDR3 comprises 13 residues. Germline V gives CDR1 MNHNS, CDR2 SASEGT. Trimming pared 7 bases from V and 7 bases from J, leaving 17 bases between. In DNA, the CDR3 is TGTGCCAGCAAAATTCCGGAGACCTCGGAGCAGTACTTC. Its protein is CASKIPETSEQYF.

This chain links TRBV9 with TRBJ1-2, with 7 positions matching TRBD1. The CDR3 totals 17 residues. V lost 4 bases and J lost 0; bases outside the gene matches: 12. The germline V gene has CDR1 SGDLS and CDR2 YYNGEE. DNA for the CDR3: TGTGCCAGCAGCAAAACCGGGACAGATGATCCTAACTATGGCTACACCTTC. Translated, it gives CASSKTGTDDPNYGYTF.

The table lists this clone with a count of one. The chain couples TRBV9 to TRBJ1-5; D may be TRBD1 (5 bases). The CDR3 spans 15 residues. Between the trimmed V and J ends, which lost 3 bases and 3 bases, there was a span of 13 bases. Germline V gives CDR1 SGDLS, CDR2 YYNGEE. The CDR3 DNA sequence: TGTGCCAGCAGCGGGGACTCAGGGATCAATCAGCCCCAGCATTTT. Protein product: CASSGDSGINQPQHF.

V is TRBV19 and J is TRBJ2-3; tentatively, D is TRBD2 (8 bases). This CDR3 is built from 16 residues. Germline V gene sequence: CDR1 LNHDA, CDR2 SQIVND (reference sequence). The V end lost 4 bases, the J end lost 2 bases, and 16 bases lay between the germline ends. The CDR3 sequence: CASSTGGDRSTDTQYF. CDR3 nucleotide sequence: TGTGCCAGTAGTACCGGGGGGGACAGATCCACAGATACGCAGTATTTT.

V gene TRBV18 combines with J gene TRBJ2-3; 8 bases line up with TRBD1. V gave up 5 bases and J gave up 3 bases; unmatched junction bases: 4. CDR1 KGHSH and CDR2 LQKENI come from the germline V gene. The CDR3 contains 14 residues. CDR3 loop: CASSSRQGTDTQYF. As DNA, the CDR3 is TGTGCCAGCTCATCTCGACAGGGGACAGATACGCAGTATTTT.

V is TRBV4-1 and J is TRBJ2-7; 11 nucleotides line up with TRBD2. The CDR3 runs 15 residues. Trimming took 2 bases from V and 4 from J; bases not matched to a gene: 4. CDR1 is MGHRA and CDR2 is YSYEKL in the germline V gene. CDR3: CASSQTSGRAYEQYF. CDR3 coding DNA: TGCGCCAGCAGCCAAACTAGCGGGAGAGCATACGAGCAGTACTTC.

V and J are TRBV28 and TRBJ1-4, with 9 bases aligning to TRBD1. Germline-derived CDR1 and CDR2 are MDHEN and SYDVKM. V lost 4 bases, J lost 8 bases, and 11 bases stayed unmatched. The CDR3 is made up of 16 amino acids. The CDR3 coding sequence is TGTGCCAGCAGTTCCACCGGGACAGGGTCGGAGGAAAAACTGTTTTTT. As protein: CASSSTGTGSEEKLFF.

This sequence joins TRBV15 and TRBJ2-7, with a tentative D call TRBD2 (6 bases). The length of the CDR3 is 15 residues. The V end was cut by 8 bases, the J end by 1 base, with 18 bases between. Germline CDR1 is LNHNV and CDR2 is YYDKDF (reference sequence). The chain's CDR3 is CATGTGVTRSYEQYF. The DNA of the CDR3 is TGTGCCACCGGAACCGGGGTGACTAGATCCTACGAGCAGTACTTC.

The chain uses TRBV4-1 and TRBJ2-4; D remains unclear. This CDR3 comprises 15 residues. V was trimmed by 4 bases and J by 1 base, leaving 11 bases between them. Germline V gives CDR1 MGHRA, CDR2 YSYEKL. CDR3 bases: TGCGCCAGCAGCCGAATAGCCGGTGCCAAAAACATTCAGTACTTC. Amino acids: CASSRIAGAKNIQYF.

The chain links TRBV28 to TRBJ2-1; weak D call: TRBD2 (6 bases). Trimming removed 3 bases at V and 2 bases at J, with 8 bases between. The CDR3 totals 14 residues. The germline V gene has CDR1 MDHEN and CDR2 SYDVKM. The CDR3 region has the DNA TGTGCCAGCAGTTTCCGGGAGCCCTACAATGAGCAGTTCTTC. It encodes CASSFREPYNEQFF. The whole variable domain, remainder taken from reference TRBV28 and TRBJ2-1, is DVKVTQSSRYLVKRTGEKVFLECVQDMDHENMFWYRQDPGLGLRLIYFSYDVKMKEKGDIPEGYSVSREKKERFSLILESASTNQTSMYLCASSFREPYNEQFFGPGTRLTVL.

J is TRBJ2-3 and V is TRBV29-1; TRBD1 aligns across 11 bases. Germline CDR1 is SQVTM and CDR2 is ANQGSEA. This CDR3 contains 14 residues. The trim removed 7 bases at V and 4 bases at J, leaving 7 bases unmatched. The CDR3 loop is CSGEGQGASDTQYF. The CDR3 DNA reads TGCAGCGGGGAAGGACAGGGGGCCTCAGATACGCAGTATTTT.

The chain uses TRBV5-1 and TRBJ2-3, with D possibly TRBD2 on 5 matching bases. This CDR3 comprises 15 residues. Per the germline V gene, CDR1 is SGHRS and CDR2 is YFSETQ. Trimming took off 1 base at V and 2 bases at J, with 11 bases between the two ends. CDR3 in DNA: TGCGCCAGCAGCTTGATTTACGGGGACACAGATACGCAGTATTTT. This codes for CASSLIYGDTDTQYF.

The chain couples TRBV2 to TRBJ2-3, with 8 bases lining up with TRBD2. The V gene end was trimmed by 5 bases and the J gene end by 5 bases; junction bases not matched to a gene: 9. The CDR3 has 15 residues. Germline V gives CDR1 SNHLY, CDR2 FYNNEI. DNA for the CDR3: TGTGCCAGCAGTCGCCGAACGGGAGGGAGAGATACGCAGTATTTT. It codes for CASSRRTGGRDTQYF.

The V gene is TRBV5-1, the J gene TRBJ2-3; 10 nucleotides line up with TRBD2. Trimming removed 4 bases from V and 4 bases from J; junction bases left unmatched: 6. CDR1 is SGHRS and CDR2 is YFSETQ in the germline V gene. The CDR3 consists of 15 residues. CDR3: CASSTIAGGPDTQYF. The DNA of the CDR3 is TGCGCCAGCAGCACCATAGCGGGAGGCCCAGATACGCAGTATTTT.

The chain's CDR3 is CASSPLGDSYYEQYF. DNA of the CDR3: TGTGCCAGCAGCCCACTCGGTGACAGTTACTACGAGCAGTACTTC. This chain links TRBV7-6 with TRBJ2-7, with a possible D match to TRBD1 (5 bases). The CDR3 sequence is 15 residues long. Trimming removed 5 bases at V and 3 bases at J, with 17 bases between. Germline CDR1 is SGHVS and CDR2 is FNYEAQ. Drawing the rest from reference TRBV7-6 and TRBJ2-7, the complete variable domain is GAGVSQSPRYKVTKRGQDVALRCDPISGHVSLYWYRQALGQGPEFLTYFNYEAQQDKSGLPNDRFSAERPEGSISTLTIQRTEQRDSAMYRCASSPLGDSYYEQYFGPGTRLTVT.

The chain combines TRBV11-2 with TRBJ2-3; TRBD1 matches at 8 bases. There are 17 residues in the CDR3. The germline V gene encodes CDR1 SGHAT and CDR2 FQNNGV. Germline trimming cut 5 bases from V and 3 bases from J; bases unmatched to any gene: 13. The CDR3 DNA reads TGTGCCAGCAGCGTTTTTCAAGCAGGGGGCGCGACAGATACGCAGTATTTT. Residues: CASSVFQAGGATDTQYF.

The rearrangement uses TRBV5-6 and TRBJ2-6; 7 positions match TRBD1. After removal of 1 base from V and 3 bases from J, the junction contained 1 base not matched to a gene. The CDR3 covers 15 residues. The V gene's germline CDR1 is SGHDT and CDR2 YYEEEE. In DNA form, the CDR3 reads TGTGCCAGCAGCTTGACAGGGGATGGGGCCAACGTCCTGACTTTC. It encodes CASSLTGDGANVLTF.

The V and J genes are TRBV5-6 and TRBJ2-7; tentatively, D is TRBD2 (6 bases). Germline lookup yields CDR1 SGHDT and CDR2 YYEEEE. Trimming removed 4 bases at V and 2 bases at J, with 13 bases between. The CDR3 sequence is 14 residues long. CDR3: CASSAGPTPYEQYF. The DNA for the CDR3 is TGTGCCAGCAGCGCGGGACCTACCCCCTACGAGCAGTACTTC. Full variable domain (remainder filled in from reference TRBV5-6 and TRBJ2-7): DAGVTQSPTHLIKTRGQQVTLRCSPKSGHDTVSWYQQALGQGPQFIFQYYEEEERQRGNFPDRFSGHQFPNYSSELNVNALLLGDSALYLCASSAGPTPYEQYFGPGTRLTVT.

The chain employs TRBV6-6 and TRBJ2-2; D unresolved. CDR1 MNHNY and CDR2 SVGAGI come from the germline V gene (reference sequence). V was clipped by 8 bases and J by 6 bases, with 10 bases between them. The CDR3 spans 12 residues. CDR3 loop: CASSRVAGELFF. CDR3 DNA: TGTGCCAGCTCCCGCGTCGCCGGGGAGCTGTTTTTT.

This chain joins TRBV6-5 and TRBJ2-1; D call uncertain. The V end was cut by 0 bases, the J end by 9 bases, with 3 bases between. CDR1 and CDR2 (germline): MNHEY, SVGAGI. CDR3 length: 11 residues. This CDR3 is CASSYSGEQFF. CDR3 bases: TGTGCCAGCAGTTACTCCGGTGAGCAGTTCTTC.

The rearrangement links TRBV9 to TRBJ2-7; the D gene is possibly TRBD1 (5 bases). The CDR3 has 12 amino acids. V lost 4 bases and J lost 7, with 12 bases in between. Germline assignment: CDR1 SGDLS and CDR2 YYNGEE. The CDR3 is CASSSYQGEQYF. The CDR3 DNA is TGTGCCAGCAGCTCGTACCAGGGTGAGCAGTACTTC. The variable domain in full, with the rest retrieved from reference TRBV9 and TRBJ2-7, is DSGVTQTPKHLITATGQRVTLRCSPRSGDLSVYWYQQSLDQGLQFLIQYYNGEERAKGNILERFSAQQFPDLHSELNLSSLELGDSALYFCASSSYQGEQYFGPGTRLTVT.

The V gene is TRBV13, the J gene TRBJ2-7; D may be TRBD2 (5 bases). The CDR3 length is 15 residues. V gave up 0 bases and J gave up 3 bases, with 12 bases separating them. Germline V gene data show CDR1 as PRHDT and CDR2 as FYEKMQ (reference sequence). CDR3 coding DNA: TGTGCCAGCAGCTTAGGGGTTGGGAGCAACTACGAGCAGTACTTC. Amino acids: CASSLGVGSNYEQYF.

The rearrangement links TRBV5-1 to TRBJ2-1, with TRBD2 identical over 9 bases. There are 15 residues in the CDR3. CDR1 is SGHRS, CDR2 YFSETQ, per germline. With V trimmed by 0 bases and J by 5 bases, 3 bases remained unmatched. The CDR3 DNA follows: TGCGCCAGCAGCTTGGTCCTAGCGGGGAACAATGAGCAGTTCTTC. It is translated as CASSLVLAGNNEQFF.

The CDR3 DNA follows: TGTGCCAGCAGCCCCCGGACTTCCCTCTCCTACAATGAGCAGTTCTTC. The encoded protein is CASSPRTSLSYNEQFF. The chain recombines TRBV9 with TRBJ2-1; a possible D gene is TRBD2 (5 bases). V dropped 4 bases and J dropped 0 bases, with 14 bases sitting between them. Germline V gene data show CDR1 as SGDLS and CDR2 as YYNGEE. This CDR3 comprises 16 residues. Using reference TRBV9 and TRBJ2-1 for the parts outside the CDR3, the full variable domain is DSGVTQTPKHLITATGQRVTLRCSPRSGDLSVYWYQQSLDQGLQFLIQYYNGEERAKGNILERFSAQQFPDLHSELNLSSLELGDSALYFCASSPRTSLSYNEQFFGPGTRLTVL.

The chain combines TRBV9 with TRBJ2-7; 8 bases are a match to TRBD1. J gave up 3 bases and V 3 bases, and 8 bases lay outside the gene matches. This CDR3 comprises 15 residues. The germline CDR1 and CDR2 sequences are SGDLS and YYNGEE. CDR3 nucleotide sequence: TGTGCCAGCAGCGCCGGACAGGGCCCCGACTACGAGCAGTACTTC. This translates into CASSAGQGPDYEQYF.